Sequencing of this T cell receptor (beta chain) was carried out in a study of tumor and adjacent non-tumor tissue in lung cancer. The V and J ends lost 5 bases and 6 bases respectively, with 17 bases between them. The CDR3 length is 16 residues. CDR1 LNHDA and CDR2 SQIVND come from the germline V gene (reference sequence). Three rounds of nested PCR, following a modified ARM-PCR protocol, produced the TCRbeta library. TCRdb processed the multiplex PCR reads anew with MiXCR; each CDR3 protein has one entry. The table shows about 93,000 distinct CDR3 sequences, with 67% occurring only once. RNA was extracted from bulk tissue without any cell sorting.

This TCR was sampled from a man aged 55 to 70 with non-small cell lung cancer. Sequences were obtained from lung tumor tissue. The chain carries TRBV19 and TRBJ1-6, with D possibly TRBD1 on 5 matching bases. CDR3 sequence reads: CASSVSLHGGNSPLHF. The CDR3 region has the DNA TGTGCCAGTAGTGTCTCTCTACATGGGGGTAATTCACCCCTCCACTTT.